This T cell receptor beta chain was found in a study of T-cell memory formation after mild COVID-19. Notes on the study in general: Specificity for SARS-CoV-2 was not confirmed among the second-wave clones peaking on day 37. Pre-infection memory harbored some responding clones, suggesting cross-reactive memory joined. Largely, contracting CD4+ clones fell within CM and EM, and contracting CD8+ clones within EMRA.

Sample barcodes and UMIs were carried by the TCR alpha and TCR beta cDNA libraries that 5'RACE generated with constant-segment primers. MiXCR was run by TCRdb on the 5' RACE reads, yielding one entry per CDR3 protein. This table has 200,000 to 300,000 distinct CDR3 sequences, 16% appearing once. The length of the CDR3 is 16 residues. Trimming took off 2 bases at V and 2 bases at J, with 16 bases between the two ends. In germline, CDR1 is SGHAT, CDR2 FQNNGV. In its sample, this clonotype was seen a few times. What it recognizes is unknown. This receptor was identified in a man between 18 and 35 years old who had mild COVID-19 (a few samples of this study predate the infection). Cell type and time point are not known. V usage is TRBV11-2 and J usage is TRBJ2-7; the D is unclear. Material for sequencing was PBMCs or a T cell subset sorted from them (not recorded which). The CDR3 here is CASSLSLWGNTYEQYF. Here the CDR3 DNA reads TGTGCCAGCAGCTTATCACTATGGGGAAACACCTACGAGCAGTACTTC.